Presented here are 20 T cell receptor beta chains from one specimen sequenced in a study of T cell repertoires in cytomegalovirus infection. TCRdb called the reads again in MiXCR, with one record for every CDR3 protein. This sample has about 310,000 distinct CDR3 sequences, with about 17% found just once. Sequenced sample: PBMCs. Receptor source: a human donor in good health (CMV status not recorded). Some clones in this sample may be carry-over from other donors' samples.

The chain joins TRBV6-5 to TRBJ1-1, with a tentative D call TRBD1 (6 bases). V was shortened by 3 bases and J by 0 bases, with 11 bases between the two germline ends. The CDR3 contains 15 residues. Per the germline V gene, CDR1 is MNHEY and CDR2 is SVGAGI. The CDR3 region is CASSYFGQLNTEAFF. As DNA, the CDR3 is TGTGCCAGCAGTTATTTCGGACAGCTGAACACTGAAGCTTTCTTT.

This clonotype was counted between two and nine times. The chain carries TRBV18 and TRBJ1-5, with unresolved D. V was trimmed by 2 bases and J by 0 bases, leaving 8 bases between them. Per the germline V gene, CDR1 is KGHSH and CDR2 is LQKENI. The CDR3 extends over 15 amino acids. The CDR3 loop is CASSPASDSNQPQHF. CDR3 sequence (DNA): TGTGCCAGCTCACCAGCGTCAGATAGCAATCAGCCCCAGCATTTT.

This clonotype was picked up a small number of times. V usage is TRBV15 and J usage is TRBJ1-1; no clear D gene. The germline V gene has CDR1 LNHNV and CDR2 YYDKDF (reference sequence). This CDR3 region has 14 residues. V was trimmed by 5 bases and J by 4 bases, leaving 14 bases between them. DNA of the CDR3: TGTGCCACCAGCGCTCTAAGGGAGATCACTGAAGCTTTCTTT. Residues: CATSALREITEAFF. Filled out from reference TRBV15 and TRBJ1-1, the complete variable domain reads DAMVIQNPRYQVTQFGKPVTLSCSQTLNHNVMYWYQQKSSQAPKLLFHYYDKDFNNEADTPDNFQSRRPNTSFCFLDIRSPGLGDTAMYLCATSALREITEAFFGQGTRLTVV.

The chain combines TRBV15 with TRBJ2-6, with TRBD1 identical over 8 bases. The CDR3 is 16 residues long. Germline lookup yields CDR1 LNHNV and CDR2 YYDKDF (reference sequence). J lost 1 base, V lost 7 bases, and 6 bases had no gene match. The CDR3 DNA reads TGTGCCACCACCGACAGGGGCGTATCTGGGGCCAACGTCCTGACTTTC. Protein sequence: CATTDRGVSGANVLTF.

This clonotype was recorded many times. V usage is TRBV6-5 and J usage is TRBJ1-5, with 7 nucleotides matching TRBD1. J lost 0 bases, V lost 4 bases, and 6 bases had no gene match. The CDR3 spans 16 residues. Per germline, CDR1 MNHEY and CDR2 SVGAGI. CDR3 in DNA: TGTGCCAGCAGTTGGACAGGCTACAATAGCAATCAGCCCCAGCATTTT. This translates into CASSWTGYNSNQPQHF.

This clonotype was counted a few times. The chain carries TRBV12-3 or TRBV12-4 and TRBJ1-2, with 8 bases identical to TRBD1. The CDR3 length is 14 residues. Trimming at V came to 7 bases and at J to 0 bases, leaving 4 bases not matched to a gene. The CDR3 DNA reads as TGTGCCAGCAATCGACAGGGGACTAACTATGGCTACACCTTC. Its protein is CASNRQGTNYGYTF.

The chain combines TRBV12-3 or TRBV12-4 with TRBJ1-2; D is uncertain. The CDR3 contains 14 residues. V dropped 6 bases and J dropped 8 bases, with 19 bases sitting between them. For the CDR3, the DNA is TGTGCCAGCAGAGTATCCGGGTCCGAGCCAGGCTACACCTTC. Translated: CASRVSGSEPGYTF.

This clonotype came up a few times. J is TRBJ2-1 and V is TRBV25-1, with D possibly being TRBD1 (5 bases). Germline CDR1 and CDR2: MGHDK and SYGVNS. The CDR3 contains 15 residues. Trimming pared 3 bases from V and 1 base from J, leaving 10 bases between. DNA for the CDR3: TGTGCCAGCAGTGATTCAGGGATTTCCTACAATGAGCAGTTCTTC. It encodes CASSDSGISYNEQFF.

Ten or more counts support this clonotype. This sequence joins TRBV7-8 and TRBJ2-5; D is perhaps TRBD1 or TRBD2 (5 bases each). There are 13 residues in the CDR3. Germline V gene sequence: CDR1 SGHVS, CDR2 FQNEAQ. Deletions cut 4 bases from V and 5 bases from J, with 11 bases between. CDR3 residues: CASSSGTPETQYF. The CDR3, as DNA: TGTGCCAGCAGCTCCGGGACCCCGGAGACCCAGTACTTC.

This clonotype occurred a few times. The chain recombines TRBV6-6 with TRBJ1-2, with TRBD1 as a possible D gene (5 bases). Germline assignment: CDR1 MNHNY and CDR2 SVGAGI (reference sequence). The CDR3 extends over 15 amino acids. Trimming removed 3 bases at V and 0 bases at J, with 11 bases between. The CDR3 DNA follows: TGTGCCAGCAGTTATGAGGGGATTACTAACTATGGCTACACCTTC. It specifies CASSYEGITNYGYTF.

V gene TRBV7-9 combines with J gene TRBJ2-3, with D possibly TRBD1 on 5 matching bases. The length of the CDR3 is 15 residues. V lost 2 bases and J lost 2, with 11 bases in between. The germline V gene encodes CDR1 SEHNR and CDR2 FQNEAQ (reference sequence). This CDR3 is CASSLQGMTTDTQYF. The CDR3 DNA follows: TGTGCCAGCAGCTTACAGGGTATGACCACAGATACGCAGTATTTT.

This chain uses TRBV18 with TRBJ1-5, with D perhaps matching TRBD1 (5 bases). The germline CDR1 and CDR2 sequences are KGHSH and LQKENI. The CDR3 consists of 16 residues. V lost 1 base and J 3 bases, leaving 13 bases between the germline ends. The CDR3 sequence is CASSPLPGKNNQPQHF. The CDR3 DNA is TGTGCCAGCTCACCACTTCCAGGGAAGAACAATCAGCCCCAGCATTTT.

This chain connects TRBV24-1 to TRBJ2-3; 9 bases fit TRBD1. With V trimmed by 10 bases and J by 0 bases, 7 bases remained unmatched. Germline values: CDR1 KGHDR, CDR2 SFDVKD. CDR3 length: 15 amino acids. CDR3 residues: CATALGQGSTDTQYF. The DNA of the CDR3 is TGTGCCACGGCCCTCGGACAGGGGAGCACAGATACGCAGTATTTT.

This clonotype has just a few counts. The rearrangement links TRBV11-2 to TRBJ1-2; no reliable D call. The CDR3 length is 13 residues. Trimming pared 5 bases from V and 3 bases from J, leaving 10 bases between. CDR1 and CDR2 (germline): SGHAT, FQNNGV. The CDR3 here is CASSPRADYGYTF. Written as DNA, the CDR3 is TGTGCCAGCAGCCCTCGGGCAGACTATGGCTACACCTTC.

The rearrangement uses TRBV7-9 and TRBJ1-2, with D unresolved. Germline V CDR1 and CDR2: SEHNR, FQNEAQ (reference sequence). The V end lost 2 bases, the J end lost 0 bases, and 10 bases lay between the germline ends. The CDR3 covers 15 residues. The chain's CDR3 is CASSLRPATNYGYTF. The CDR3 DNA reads TGTGCCAGCAGCTTAAGGCCAGCAACTAACTATGGCTACACCTTC.

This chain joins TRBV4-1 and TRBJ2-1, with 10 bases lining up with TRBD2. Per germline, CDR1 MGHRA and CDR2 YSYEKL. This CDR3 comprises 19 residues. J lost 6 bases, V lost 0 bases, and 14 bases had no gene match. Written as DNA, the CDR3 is TGCGCCAGCAGCCAAGAAACGGACTCGACTAGCGGGTTGACCAATGAGCAGTTCTTC. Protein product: CASSQETDSTSGLTNEQFF.

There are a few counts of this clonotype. CDR3 region: CASRTAGLREQYF. The CDR3 coding sequence is TGTGCCAGCAGAACAGCCGGTTTGAGGGAGCAGTACTTC. The chain links TRBV6-2 or TRBV6-3 to TRBJ2-7; no clear D gene. V shed 6 bases and J shed 7 bases, with 16 bases lying between them. The CDR3 has 13 amino acids. Per the germline V gene, CDR1 is MNHEY and CDR2 is SVGEGT.

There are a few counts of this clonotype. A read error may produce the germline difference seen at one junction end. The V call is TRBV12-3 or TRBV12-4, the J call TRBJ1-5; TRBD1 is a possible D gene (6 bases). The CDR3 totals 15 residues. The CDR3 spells CASSLAGRGAQPQHF. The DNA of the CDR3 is TGTGCCAGCAGTCTAGCGGGCAGGGGTGCTCAGCCCCAGCATTTT.

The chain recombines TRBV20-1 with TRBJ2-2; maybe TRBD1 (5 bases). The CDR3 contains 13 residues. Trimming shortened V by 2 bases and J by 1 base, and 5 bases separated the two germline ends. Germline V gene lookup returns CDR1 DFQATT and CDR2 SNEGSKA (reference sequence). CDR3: CSARQGNTGELFF. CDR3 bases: TGCAGTGCTAGACAGGGGAACACCGGGGAGCTGTTTTTT.

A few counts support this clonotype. CDR3 residues: CASSYLGTAVSRGYTF. The CDR3 bases are TGTGCCAGCAGTTACCTGGGGACAGCCGTATCTCGCGGCTACACCTTC. The chain uses TRBV6-5 and TRBJ1-2; 7 nucleotides match TRBD1. CDR1 and CDR2 from the germline V gene are MNHEY and SVGAGI. This CDR3 contains 16 residues. The V segment lost 2 bases and the J segment 8 bases; nucleotides outside the gene matches: 14.